Listed below are T cell receptor beta chains from one sample, sequenced in a study of T cell responses to AZD1222 COVID-19 vaccine. Measured with immunoSEQ multiplex PCR; TCRdb has only the in-frame clones, and not every one. The sample lists around 45,000 clones, roughly 78% occurring once. This specimen consisted of peripheral blood, obtained 28 days after the second dose of the MenACWY control vaccine. The receptors were sampled from an adult who received the MenACWY meningococcal vaccine as a control. Each CDR3 is given with its conserved first and last residue. D genes are given only for firm matches. Only part of the rows carry a size: once, few, many, or a class if the clone is expanded.

CDR3 length: 14; clone size: -; V gene: TRBV10-3; D gene: -; J gene: TRBJ2-2; CDR3 protein: CATNPGALSGELFF; CDR3 DNA: TGTGCCACAAACCCGGGGGCCCTCAGTGGGGAGCTGTTTTTT
CDR3 length: 17; clone size: -; V gene: TRBV4-2; D gene: TRBD2; J gene: TRBJ2-3; CDR3 protein: CASSQRGGLAGTDTQYF; CDR3 DNA: TGTGCCAGCAGCCAGCGTGGGGGTCTAGCGGGCACAGATACGCAGTATTTT
CDR3 length: 15; clone size: -; V gene: TRBV24-1; D gene: -; J gene: TRBJ2-5; CDR3 protein: CATSDSGSTPETQYF; CDR3 DNA: TGTGCCACCAGTGATTCCGGGTCCACCCCAGAGACCCAGTACTTC
CDR3 length: 13; clone size: few; V gene: TRBV6-5; D gene: -; J gene: TRBJ1-5; CDR3 protein: CASAEQSNQPQHF; CDR3 DNA: TGTGCCAGCGCCGAACAGAGCAATCAGCCCCAGCATTTT
CDR3 length: 13; clone size: -; V gene: TRBV2; D gene: -; J gene: TRBJ1-2; CDR3 protein: CASSLTGSLGYTF; CDR3 DNA: TGTGCCAGCAGTTTGACCGGGTCGCTCGGCTACACCTTC
CDR3 length: 15; clone size: -; V gene: TRBV9; D gene: -; J gene: TRBJ1-5; CDR3 protein: CASSVTPDSNQPQHF; CDR3 DNA: TGTGCCAGCAGCGTAACACCTGATAGCAATCAGCCCCAGCATTTT
CDR3 length: 16; clone size: -; V gene: TRBV10-3; D gene: TRBD1; J gene: TRBJ1-1; CDR3 protein: CAISEGPRGRIPEAFF; CDR3 DNA: TGTGCCATCAGTGAGGGCCCCAGGGGGCGCATTCCTGAAGCTTTCTTT
CDR3 length: 13; clone size: -; V gene: TRBV29-1; D gene: TRBD1; J gene: TRBJ1-2; CDR3 protein: CSVETGWDYGYTF; CDR3 DNA: TGCAGCGTAGAGACAGGGTGGGACTATGGCTACACCTTC
CDR3 length: 16; clone size: -; V gene: TRBV6-5; D gene: TRBD1; J gene: TRBJ1-3; CDR3 protein: CASSSRSTGSGNTIYF; CDR3 DNA: TGTGCCAGCAGTTCACGGTCGACAGGGTCTGGAAACACCATATATTTT
CDR3 length: 15; clone size: -; V gene: TRBV5-1; D gene: TRBD1; J gene: TRBJ1-2; CDR3 protein: CASSSNTGQGEGYTF; CDR3 DNA: TGCGCCAGCAGCTCGAATACGGGACAGGGGGAAGGCTACACCTTC
CDR3 length: 12; clone size: -; V gene: TRBV19; D gene: -; J gene: TRBJ1-5; CDR3 protein: CASSTHAGPQHF; CDR3 DNA: TGTGCCAGTAGTACTCACGCCGGGCCCCAGCATTTT
CDR3 length: 14; clone size: -; V gene: TRBV5-3; D gene: -; J gene: TRBJ1-1; CDR3 protein: CARSLRTSNTEAFF; CDR3 DNA: TGTGCCAGAAGCTTGAGGACTTCGAACACTGAAGCTTTCTTT
CDR3 length: 13; clone size: once; V gene: TRBV29-1; D gene: -; J gene: TRBJ2-4; CDR3 protein: CSAHVGLQNIQYF; CDR3 DNA: TGCAGCGCCCACGTGGGACTTCAAAACATTCAGTACTTC
CDR3 length: 10; clone size: -; V gene: TRBV6-6; D gene: -; J gene: TRBJ1-1; CDR3 protein: CASGYTEAFF; CDR3 DNA: TGTGCCAGCGGATACACTGAAGCTTTCTTT
CDR3 length: 13; clone size: -; V gene: TRBV24-1; D gene: -; J gene: TRBJ1-1; CDR3 protein: CATSKGGNTEAFF; CDR3 DNA: TGTGCCACCAGTAAAGGGGGTAACACTGAAGCTTTCTTT
CDR3 length: 13; clone size: -; V gene: TRBV4-2; D gene: -; J gene: TRBJ1-1; CDR3 protein: CASSQDFNTEAFF; CDR3 DNA: TGTGCCAGCAGCCAAGATTTTAACACTGAAGCTTTCTTT
CDR3 length: 15; clone size: -; V gene: TRBV19; D gene: -; J gene: TRBJ1-3; CDR3 protein: CASSATGLSGNTIYF; CDR3 DNA: TGTGCCAGTAGTGCCACAGGGCTCTCTGGAAACACCATATATTTT
CDR3 length: 15; clone size: few; V gene: TRBV5-4; D gene: TRBD1; J gene: TRBJ1-1; CDR3 protein: CASSPRTGDFTEAFF; CDR3 DNA: TGTGCCAGCAGCCCGCGGACAGGCGATTTCACTGAAGCTTTCTTT
CDR3 length: 18; clone size: once; V gene: TRBV18; D gene: TRBD2; J gene: TRBJ2-1; CDR3 protein: CASSPPDWTSGSYNEQFF; CDR3 DNA: TGTGCCAGCTCACCACCGGATTGGACTAGCGGATCCTACAATGAGCAGTTCTTC
CDR3 length: 18; clone size: -; V gene: TRBV5-1; D gene: -; J gene: TRBJ1-2; CDR3 protein: CASSLDRLRQFPNYGYTF; CDR3 DNA: TGCGCCAGCAGCTTAGACCGCCTCCGACAGTTCCCTAACTATGGCTACACCTTC
CDR3 length: 13; clone size: -; V gene: TRBV28; D gene: -; J gene: TRBJ2-5; CDR3 protein: CASSLPSWETQYF; CDR3 DNA: TGTGCCAGCAGTCTTCCGTCCTGGGAGACCCAGTACTTC
CDR3 length: 14; clone size: -; V gene: TRBV27; D gene: -; J gene: TRBJ1-4; CDR3 protein: CASSRAGFSEKLFF; CDR3 DNA: TGTGCCAGCAGTCGCGCGGGATTTTCGGAAAAACTGTTTTTT
CDR3 length: 15; clone size: -; V gene: TRBV6-1; D gene: -; J gene: TRBJ2-7; CDR3 protein: CASSEGGTGPYEQYF; CDR3 DNA: TGTGCCAGCAGTGAAGGTGGTACAGGACCCTACGAGCAGTACTTC
CDR3 length: 16; clone size: -; V gene: TRBV5-1; D gene: -; J gene: TRBJ1-1; CDR3 protein: CASSLLPRGENTEAFF; CDR3 DNA: TGCGCCAGCAGCTTGCTACCGCGGGGGGAGAACACTGAAGCTTTCTTT
CDR3 length: 15; clone size: -; V gene: TRBV19; D gene: -; J gene: TRBJ1-5; CDR3 protein: CASTLDGDDGQPQHF; CDR3 DNA: TGTGCCAGTACCTTGGACGGGGATGACGGGCAGCCCCAGCATTTT
CDR3 length: 13; clone size: -; V gene: TRBV12-3/TRBV12-4; D gene: -; J gene: TRBJ1-1; CDR3 protein: CASSLQGGTEAFF; CDR3 DNA: TGTGCCAGCAGTTTACAGGGAGGCACTGAAGCTTTCTTT
CDR3 length: 14; clone size: -; V gene: TRBV2; D gene: -; J gene: TRBJ1-6; CDR3 protein: CASSEQGWISPLHF; CDR3 DNA: TGTGCCAGCAGTGAGCAGGGGTGGATTTCACCCCTCCACTTT
CDR3 length: 16; clone size: -; V gene: TRBV5-1; D gene: -; J gene: TRBJ1-4; CDR3 protein: CASSLVAGKTNEKLFF; CDR3 DNA: TGCGCCAGCAGCTTGGTCGCAGGGAAGACTAATGAAAAACTGTTTTTT
CDR3 length: 16; clone size: -; V gene: TRBV7-9; D gene: TRBD2; J gene: TRBJ2-2; CDR3 protein: CASSASGGLDTGELFF; CDR3 DNA: TGTGCCAGCAGCGCTAGCGGGGGCCTCGACACCGGGGAGCTGTTTTTT
CDR3 length: 15; clone size: -; V gene: TRBV28; D gene: -; J gene: TRBJ2-7; CDR3 protein: CASSLNPVPGVEQYF; CDR3 DNA: TGTGCCAGCAGTTTAAATCCCGTACCGGGGGTCGAGCAGTACTTC
CDR3 length: 15; clone size: -; V gene: TRBV28; D gene: -; J gene: TRBJ2-7; CDR3 protein: CASSLVAPRGYEQYF; CDR3 DNA: TGTGCCAGCAGTTTAGTTGCTCCCAGGGGCTACGAGCAGTACTTC
CDR3 length: 15; clone size: many; V gene: TRBV2; D gene: TRBD2; J gene: TRBJ2-7; CDR3 protein: CASSVPGGRSYEQYF; CDR3 DNA: TGTGCCAGCAGTGTCCCGGGCGGGAGGTCCTACGAGCAGTACTTC
CDR3 length: 13; clone size: -; V gene: TRBV6-5; D gene: -; J gene: TRBJ2-5; CDR3 protein: CASSWGAGETQYF; CDR3 DNA: TGTGCCAGCAGTTGGGGGGCTGGGGAGACCCAGTACTTC
CDR3 length: 14; clone size: -; V gene: TRBV5-1; D gene: -; J gene: TRBJ2-7; CDR3 protein: CASRVGGQNYEQYF; CDR3 DNA: TGCGCCAGCAGAGTAGGCGGACAGAACTACGAGCAGTACTTC
CDR3 length: 12; clone size: few; V gene: TRBV24-1; D gene: -; J gene: TRBJ1-5; CDR3 protein: CATSHGHQPQHF; CDR3 DNA: TGTGCCACCAGTCACGGCCATCAGCCCCAGCATTTT
CDR3 length: 15; clone size: -; V gene: TRBV5-1; D gene: TRBD2; J gene: TRBJ2-2; CDR3 protein: CASSLYSGGNGELFF; CDR3 DNA: TGCGCCAGCAGCTTGTATAGCGGGGGGAACGGGGAGCTGTTTTTT
CDR3 length: 16; clone size: -; V gene: TRBV5-1; D gene: TRBD1; J gene: TRBJ2-1; CDR3 protein: CASSLDGTGPGNEQFF; CDR3 DNA: TGCGCCAGCAGCTTGGACGGGACAGGCCCAGGCAATGAGCAGTTCTTC
CDR3 length: 16; clone size: -; V gene: TRBV28; D gene: TRBD2; J gene: TRBJ2-7; CDR3 protein: CASSSQTPSGSYEQYF; CDR3 DNA: TGTGCCAGCAGTTCTCAGACTCCTAGCGGTTCCTACGAGCAGTACTTC
CDR3 length: 12; clone size: -; V gene: TRBV3-1/TRBV3-2; D gene: -; J gene: TRBJ2-1; CDR3 protein: CASSQGGVEQFF; CDR3 DNA: TGTGCCAGCAGCCAAGGGGGGGTCGAGCAGTTCTTC
CDR3 length: 15; clone size: -; V gene: TRBV30; D gene: -; J gene: TRBJ2-1; CDR3 protein: CAWSVGWLTSNEQFF; CDR3 DNA: TGTGCCTGGAGTGTCGGGTGGCTGACATCCAATGAGCAGTTCTTC
CDR3 length: 15; clone size: -; V gene: TRBV2; D gene: -; J gene: TRBJ1-5; CDR3 protein: CASRMAGGGFQPQHF; CDR3 DNA: TGTGCCAGCAGAATGGCGGGAGGGGGTTTTCAGCCCCAGCATTTT
CDR3 length: 11; clone size: -; V gene: TRBV4-2; D gene: -; J gene: TRBJ2-3; CDR3 protein: CASRGGDTQYF; CDR3 DNA: TGTGCCAGCAGAGGCGGGGATACGCAGTATTTT
CDR3 length: 16; clone size: -; V gene: TRBV5-6; D gene: -; J gene: TRBJ1-2; CDR3 protein: CASSLVTTRADYGYTF; CDR3 DNA: TGTGCCAGCAGCTTGGTCACCACGAGGGCAGACTATGGCTACACCTTC
CDR3 length: 17; clone size: -; V gene: TRBV27; D gene: TRBD1; J gene: TRBJ1-5; CDR3 protein: CASSSTGTVISNQPQHF; CDR3 DNA: TGTGCCAGCAGTTCTACCGGGACAGTGATTAGCAATCAGCCCCAGCATTTT
CDR3 length: 16; clone size: -; V gene: TRBV6-2/TRBV6-3; D gene: -; J gene: TRBJ2-7; CDR3 protein: CASSYSPDEGFYEQYF; CDR3 DNA: TGTGCCAGCAGTTACTCGCCCGACGAGGGGTTCTACGAGCAGTACTTC
CDR3 length: 13; clone size: -; V gene: TRBV7-9; D gene: -; J gene: TRBJ1-1; CDR3 protein: CASSLAGDTEAFF; CDR3 DNA: TGTGCCAGCAGCTTAGCCGGGGACACTGAAGCTTTCTTT
CDR3 length: 15; clone size: -; V gene: TRBV6-5; D gene: TRBD1; J gene: TRBJ1-1; CDR3 protein: CASKSDRGVNTEAFF; CDR3 DNA: TGTGCCAGCAAGTCGGACAGGGGAGTGAACACTGAAGCTTTCTTT
CDR3 length: 13; clone size: -; V gene: TRBV19; D gene: -; J gene: TRBJ2-5; CDR3 protein: CASSIWGKETQYF; CDR3 DNA: TGTGCCAGTAGTATATGGGGAAAAGAGACCCAGTACTTC
CDR3 length: 13; clone size: -; V gene: TRBV15; D gene: -; J gene: TRBJ1-5; CDR3 protein: CATSRDLFQPQHF; CDR3 DNA: TGTGCCACCAGCAGAGATCTCTTTCAGCCCCAGCATTTT
CDR3 length: 16; clone size: -; V gene: TRBV5-8; D gene: -; J gene: TRBJ2-1; CDR3 protein: CASSLGGLASYNEQFF; CDR3 DNA: TGTGCCAGCAGCTTGGGCGGACTGGCCTCCTACAATGAGCAGTTCTTC
CDR3 length: 20; clone size: -; V gene: TRBV9; D gene: TRBD1; J gene: TRBJ2-4; CDR3 protein: CASSDETGITRLLAKNIQYF; CDR3 DNA: TGTGCCAGCAGTGACGAGACAGGGATAACCCGGTTGCTAGCCAAAAACATTCAGTACTTC
CDR3 length: 15; clone size: -; V gene: TRBV6-5; D gene: -; J gene: TRBJ2-4; CDR3 protein: CASSYSRGAKNIQYF; CDR3 DNA: TGTGCCAGCAGTTACTCACGTGGAGCCAAAAACATTCAGTACTTC
CDR3 length: 13; clone size: -; V gene: TRBV11-2; D gene: -; J gene: TRBJ1-2; CDR3 protein: CASSFDTNYGYTF; CDR3 DNA: TGTGCCAGCAGCTTCGACACTAACTATGGCTACACCTTC
CDR3 length: 17; clone size: -; V gene: TRBV6-7; D gene: -; J gene: TRBJ1-4; CDR3 protein: CASSSPKEVFSNEKLFF; CDR3 DNA: TGTGCCAGCAGTTCCCCGAAGGAGGTTTTCTCGAATGAAAAACTGTTTTTT
CDR3 length: 14; clone size: -; V gene: TRBV24-1; D gene: TRBD2; J gene: TRBJ2-3; CDR3 protein: CATSNSGYTDTQYF; CDR3 DNA: TGTGCCACCAGTAATAGCGGGTACACAGATACGCAGTATTTT
CDR3 length: 13; clone size: few; V gene: TRBV20-1; D gene: -; J gene: TRBJ1-5; CDR3 protein: CSASVAGNQPQHF; CDR3 DNA: TGCAGTGCTAGTGTGGCGGGCAATCAGCCCCAGCATTTT
CDR3 length: 13; clone size: -; V gene: TRBV7-2; D gene: -; J gene: TRBJ2-1; CDR3 protein: CASSSGLRDEQFF; CDR3 DNA: TGTGCCAGCAGCTCCGGCCTGAGGGATGAGCAGTTCTTC
CDR3 length: 15; clone size: few; V gene: TRBV5-6; D gene: TRBD2; J gene: TRBJ2-1; CDR3 protein: CASSPGGLVYNEQFF; CDR3 DNA: TGTGCCAGCAGCCCGGGGGGGCTAGTGTACAATGAGCAGTTCTTC